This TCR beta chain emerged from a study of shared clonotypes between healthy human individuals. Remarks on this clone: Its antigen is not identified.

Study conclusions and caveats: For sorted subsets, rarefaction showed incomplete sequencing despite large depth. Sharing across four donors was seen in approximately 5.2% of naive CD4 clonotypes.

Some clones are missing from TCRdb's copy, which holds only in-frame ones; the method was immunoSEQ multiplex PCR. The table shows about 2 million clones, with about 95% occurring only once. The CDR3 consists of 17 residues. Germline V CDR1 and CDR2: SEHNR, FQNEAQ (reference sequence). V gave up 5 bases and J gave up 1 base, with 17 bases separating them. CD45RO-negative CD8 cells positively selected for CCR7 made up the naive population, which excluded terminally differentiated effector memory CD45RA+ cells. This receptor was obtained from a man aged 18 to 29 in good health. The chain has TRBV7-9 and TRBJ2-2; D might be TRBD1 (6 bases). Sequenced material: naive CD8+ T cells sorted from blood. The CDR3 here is CASSPLSGARNTGELFF. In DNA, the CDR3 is TGTGCCAGCAGCCCATTATCAGGGGCCCGGAACACCGGGGAGCTGTTTTTT. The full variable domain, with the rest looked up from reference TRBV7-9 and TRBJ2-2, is DTGVSQNPRHKITKRGQNVTFRCDPISEHNRLYWYRQTLGQGPEFLTYFQNEAQLEKSRLLSDRFSAERPKGSFSTLEIQRTEQGDSAMYLCASSPLSGARNTGELFFGEGSRLTVL.